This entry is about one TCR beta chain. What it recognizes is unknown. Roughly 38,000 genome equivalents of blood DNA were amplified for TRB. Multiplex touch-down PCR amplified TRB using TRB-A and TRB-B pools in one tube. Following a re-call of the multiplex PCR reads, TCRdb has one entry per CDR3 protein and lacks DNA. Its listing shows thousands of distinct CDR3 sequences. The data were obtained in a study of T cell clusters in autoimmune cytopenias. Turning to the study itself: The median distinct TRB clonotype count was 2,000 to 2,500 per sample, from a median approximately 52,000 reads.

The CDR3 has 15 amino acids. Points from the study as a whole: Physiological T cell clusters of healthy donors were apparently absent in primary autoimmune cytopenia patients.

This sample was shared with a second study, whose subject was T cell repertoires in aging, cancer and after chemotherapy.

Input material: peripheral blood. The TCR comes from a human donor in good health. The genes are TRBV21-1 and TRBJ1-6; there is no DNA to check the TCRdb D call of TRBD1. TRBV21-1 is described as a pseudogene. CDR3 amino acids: CAIIPQGNYNSPLHF.